The 20 T cell receptor beta chains reported below all come from one sample, sequenced in a study of human T cells and chemical hapten exposure. Time point specified: patch test 3, about 24 weeks after DPC sensitization. As to treatment: therapeutic diphenylcyclopropenone sensitization with weekly scalp DPC. TCRdb re-derived calls from the RACE reads in MiXCR, one entry per CDR3 protein. The sample contains fewer than 200,000 distinct CDR3 sequences, about 30% of which appear only once. Sequencing was performed on whole blood, taken in connection with sensitization to the hapten diphenylcyclopropenone (DPC). These receptors originate from a woman aged 18-30 years with alopecia areata. Some clones in this sample may be carry-over from other donors' samples.

This clonotype was counted between two and nine times. The J gene is TRBJ2-2, the V gene TRBV7-2, with 7 bases lining up with TRBD2. V lost 5 bases and J lost 5; bases outside the gene matches: 8. The CDR3 extends over 15 amino acids. The germline CDR1 and CDR2 sequences are SGHTA and FQGNSA. The CDR3 loop is CASSPYAGRTGELFF. DNA of the CDR3: TGTGCCAGCAGCCCCTACGCCGGGAGGACCGGGGAGCTGTTTTTT.

V and J are TRBV4-1 and TRBJ1-4, with D perhaps TRBD1 (5 bases). Germline V gene sequence: CDR1 MGHRA, CDR2 YSYEKL. The CDR3 extends over 14 amino acids. V was cut by 8 bases and J by 4 bases, with 14 bases left in between. DNA of the CDR3: TGCGCCAGCCTAGGAGACAGTAATAATGAAAAACTGTTTTTT. This sequence encodes CASLGDSNNEKLFF.

The rearrangement links TRBV4-3 to TRBJ2-1, with a tentative D call TRBD2 (5 bases). The CDR3 extends over 14 amino acids. V was clipped by 1 base and J by 8 bases, with 12 bases between them. Germline assignment: CDR1 LGHNA and CDR2 YSLEER. The CDR3 DNA reads TGCGCCAGCAGCCAAGGGACTCAAAAGCATGAGCAGTTCTTC. This gives the protein CASSQGTQKHEQFF.

This clonotype was counted only a few times. The chain carries TRBV29-1 and TRBJ2-5, with D possibly TRBD1 on 5 matching bases. The germline V gene encodes CDR1 SQVTM and CDR2 ANQGSEA. The CDR3 is 12 residues long. V was clipped by 6 bases and J by 4 bases, with 12 bases between them. DNA for the CDR3: TGCAGCGTAGGGGAAAGCAGAGAGACCCAGTACTTC. Protein: CSVGESRETQYF.

The chain has TRBV15 and TRBJ1-2; TRBD1 is a possible D gene (5 bases). Germline V CDR1 and CDR2: LNHNV, YYDKDF (reference sequence). V shed 3 bases and J shed 4 bases, with 9 bases lying between them. The CDR3 is made up of 13 amino acids. CDR3: CATSSRGAYGYTF. The CDR3 region has the DNA TGTGCCACCAGCAGCAGAGGGGCCTATGGCTACACCTTC.

This clonotype appeared a few times. The V gene is TRBV4-1, the J gene TRBJ1-5, with a tentative D call TRBD1 (6 bases). There are 15 residues in the CDR3. Germline CDR1 is MGHRA and CDR2 is YSYEKL. Trimming took off 4 bases at V and 4 bases at J, with 14 bases between the two ends. CDR3 region: CASSLLDRPNQPQHF. The CDR3 coding sequence is TGCGCCAGCAGCCTCCTCGACAGGCCGAATCAGCCCCAGCATTTT.

DNA of the CDR3: TGCAGTGCTAGAGATCTCATGGGGCCGGCAGATACGCAGTATTTT. This encodes CSARDLMGPADTQYF. This chain uses TRBV20-1 with TRBJ2-3; a possible D gene is TRBD1 (5 bases). Germline loops: CDR1 DFQATT, CDR2 SNEGSKA (reference sequence). The CDR3 extends over 15 amino acids. The V gene lost 0 bases and the J gene lost 4 bases, with 14 bases spanning the gap.

The chain links TRBV10-3 to TRBJ2-3; D is uncertain. CDR3 length: 15 residues. CDR1 and CDR2 from the germline V gene are ENHRY and SYGVKD. V shed 0 bases and J shed 0 bases, with 7 bases lying between them. In DNA form, the CDR3 reads TGTGCCATCAGTGAGTCTGGTGCTAGCACAGATACGCAGTATTTT. As protein: CAISESGASTDTQYF.

The V gene is TRBV2, the J gene TRBJ2-1, with no clear D. Trimming cost V 2 bases and J 7 bases, with 9 bases left between them. Germline CDR1 reads SNHLY; CDR2 reads FYNNEI. The CDR3 is made up of 13 amino acids. CDR3 sequence reads: CASSETALNEQFF. In DNA form, the CDR3 reads TGTGCCAGCAGTGAAACGGCTTTGAATGAGCAGTTCTTC. The variable domain in full, completed from reference TRBV2 and TRBJ2-1, reads EPEVTQTPSHQVTQMGQEVILRCVPISNHLYFYWYRQILGQKVEFLVSFYNNEISEKSEIFDDQFSVERPDGSNFTLKIRSTKLEDSAMYFCASSETALNEQFFGPGTRLTVL.

This chain links TRBV3-1 with TRBJ1-5; D is undetermined. From germline, CDR1 is LGHDT and CDR2 YNNKEL (reference sequence). The CDR3 totals 13 residues. Trimming left V 4 bases short and J 9 bases short, with 13 bases between. CDR3 loop: CASSLTAPGPQHF. The CDR3, as DNA: TGTGCCAGCAGCCTGACGGCGCCTGGGCCCCAGCATTTT.

The chain employs TRBV12-2 and TRBJ2-4; the table gives TRBD1 as D, unverified against the DNA. TRBV12-2 is given as a pseudogene. The CDR3 sequence is 17 residues long. DNA for the CDR3: TGTGCAAGTCGCCGGATGGGGGGTCGGCTAGCCAAAAACATTCAGTACTTC. Translated, it gives CASRRMGGRLAKNIQYF.

This rearrangement joins TRBV20-1 to TRBJ1-3; D is unresolved. The CDR3 totals 15 residues. Germline loops: CDR1 DFQATT, CDR2 SNEGSKA (reference sequence). Trimming stripped 2 bases from V and 0 bases from J, with 11 bases between. The CDR3 nucleotides are TGCAGTGCTAGATCTCCGTTACGCTCTGGAAACACCATATATTTT. Protein product: CSARSPLRSGNTIYF.

The chain recombines TRBV4-1 with TRBJ2-7; the match to TRBD1 covers 8 bases. The V gene end was trimmed by 6 bases and the J gene end by 7 bases; junction bases not matched to a gene: 14. This CDR3 has 15 residues. Germline V gene sequence: CDR1 MGHRA, CDR2 YSYEKL. The CDR3 sequence is CASSPGQGAGREQYF. DNA of the CDR3: TGCGCCAGCAGTCCAGGGCAGGGGGCTGGTCGGGAGCAGTACTTC.

V and J are TRBV10-3 and TRBJ2-1; D gene ambiguous. The V end was cut by 8 bases, the J end by 2 bases, with 16 bases between. Germline CDR1 is ENHRY and CDR2 is SYGVKD. This CDR3 spans 15 amino acids. The CDR3 reads CAIGRSVLTYNEQFF. As DNA, the CDR3 is TGTGCCATCGGCCGATCGGTTCTAACCTACAATGAGCAGTTCTTC.

This clonotype came up a few times. This sequence joins TRBV6-2 or TRBV6-3 and TRBJ1-1; maybe TRBD1 (5 bases). Trimming left V 7 bases short and J 1 base short, with 7 bases between. CDR1 is MNHEY and CDR2 is SVGEGT in the germline V gene. The CDR3 spans 12 residues. In DNA, the CDR3 is TGTGCCAGCAAGACAGCGAACACTGAAGCTTTCTTT. It encodes CASKTANTEAFF.

J is TRBJ2-7 and V is TRBV5-1; TRBD1 agrees at 10 bases. The V and J ends lost 4 bases and 3 bases, in that order; junction bases with no gene match: 4. This CDR3 region has 14 residues. The germline CDR1 and CDR2 sequences are SGHRS and YFSETQ. In DNA, the CDR3 is TGCGCCAGCAGCCAGCGGACAGGGGGCTACGAGCAGTACTTC. Translating gives CASSQRTGGYEQYF.

This clonotype appeared a few times. This chain joins TRBV12-5 and TRBJ2-1; 7 nucleotides agree with TRBD1. The V gene's germline CDR1 is LGHNT and CDR2 FRNRAP. The V gene end was trimmed by 4 bases and the J gene end by 0 bases; junction bases not matched to a gene: 3. There are 15 residues in the CDR3. In nucleotides, the CDR3 is TGTGCTAGTGGTTCGGGACAGAACTCCTACAATGAGCAGTTCTTC. Amino acid sequence: CASGSGQNSYNEQFF.

In its sample, this clonotype was seen a few times. The chain carries TRBV27 and TRBJ1-2, with 7 bases identical to TRBD1. CDR1 is MNHEY, CDR2 SMNVEV, per germline (reference sequence). CDR3 length: 15 amino acids. J lost 7 bases, V lost 0 bases, and 8 bases had no gene match. The CDR3 region has the DNA TGTGCCAGCAGTTTATCCCGACAGGGTATACTTGGCTACACCTTC. Encoded protein: CASSLSRQGILGYTF.

The CDR3 region has the DNA TGTGCCAGCAGCAAGGACAGGGGGCTGAACGAGCAGTACTTC. Protein: CASSKDRGLNEQYF. The V call is TRBV7-2, the J call TRBJ2-7; 11 bases line up with TRBD1. The germline V gene has CDR1 SGHTA and CDR2 FQGNSA. Unmatched junction bases numbered 5, after V lost 5 bases and J lost 5 bases. This CDR3 comprises 14 residues. Looking up the rest from reference TRBV7-2 and TRBJ2-7 gives the full variable domain: GAGVSQSPSNKVTEKGKDVELRCDPISGHTALYWYRQSLGQGLEFLIYFQGNSAPDKSGLPSDRFSAERTGGSVSTLTIQRTQQEDSAVYLCASSKDRGLNEQYFGPGTRLTVT.

The CDR3 spells CASSPFITSNTEAFF. The CDR3 region has the DNA TGTGCCAGCAGTCCTTTTATAACCTCGAACACTGAAGCTTTCTTT. The chain recombines TRBV27 with TRBJ1-1; D unclear. The CDR3 length is 15 residues. CDR1 MNHEY and CDR2 SMNVEV come from the germline V gene (reference sequence). V lost 5 bases, J lost 1 base, and 14 bases lay in between.